This T cell receptor (beta chain) appears in the sequencing data of a study of blood T cell dynamics during melanoma immunotherapy. The length of the CDR3 is 17 residues. Germline-derived CDR1 and CDR2 are SGHRS and YFSETQ. V dropped 0 bases and J dropped 4 bases, with 19 bases sitting between them. TCRdb keeps only in-frame clones here, not all; method: immunoSEQ multiplex PCR. The sample lists about 4,900 clones; about nine tenths were seen once. In regard to this clone: Its antigen is unknown.

Noted time point: week 3, after first cycle of checkpoint inhibitor. Response was assessed by RECIST 1.1 at 12 weeks, except a couple of rapid progressors. Notes on the study in general: Clones driving repertoire changes may be melanoma-specific or general immune activation.

The sequencing used blood, collected from a patient treated with checkpoint blockade. The rearrangement links TRBV5-1 to TRBJ2-5; tentatively, D is TRBD1 or TRBD2 (7 bases each). The origin of this receptor is a human donor with melanoma. CDR3: CASSLDPGAGGGETQYF. CDR3 nucleotides: TGCGCCAGCAGCTTGGACCCCGGGGCAGGGGGGGGAGAGACCCAGTACTTC. The full variable domain, with the rest looked up from reference TRBV5-1 and TRBJ2-5, is KAGVTQTPRYLIKTRGQQVTLSCSPISGHRSVSWYQQTPGQGLQFLFEYFSETQRNKGNFPGRFSGRQFSNSRSEMNVSTLELGDSALYLCASSLDPGAGGGETQYFGPGTRLLVL.